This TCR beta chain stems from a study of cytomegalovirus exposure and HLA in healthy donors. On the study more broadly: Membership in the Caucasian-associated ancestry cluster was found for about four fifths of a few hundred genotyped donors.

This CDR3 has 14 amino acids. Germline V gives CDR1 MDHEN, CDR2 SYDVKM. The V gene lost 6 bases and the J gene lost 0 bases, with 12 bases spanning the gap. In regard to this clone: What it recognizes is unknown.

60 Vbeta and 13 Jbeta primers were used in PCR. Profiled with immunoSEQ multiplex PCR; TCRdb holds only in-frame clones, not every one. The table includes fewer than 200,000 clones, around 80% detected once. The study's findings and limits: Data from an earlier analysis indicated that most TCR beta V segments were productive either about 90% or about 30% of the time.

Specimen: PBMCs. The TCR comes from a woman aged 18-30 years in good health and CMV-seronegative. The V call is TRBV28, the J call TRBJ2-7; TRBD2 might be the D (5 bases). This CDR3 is CASSPGGSSYEQYF. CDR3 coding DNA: TGTGCCAGCAGCCCCGGAGGCAGCTCCTACGAGCAGTACTTC.